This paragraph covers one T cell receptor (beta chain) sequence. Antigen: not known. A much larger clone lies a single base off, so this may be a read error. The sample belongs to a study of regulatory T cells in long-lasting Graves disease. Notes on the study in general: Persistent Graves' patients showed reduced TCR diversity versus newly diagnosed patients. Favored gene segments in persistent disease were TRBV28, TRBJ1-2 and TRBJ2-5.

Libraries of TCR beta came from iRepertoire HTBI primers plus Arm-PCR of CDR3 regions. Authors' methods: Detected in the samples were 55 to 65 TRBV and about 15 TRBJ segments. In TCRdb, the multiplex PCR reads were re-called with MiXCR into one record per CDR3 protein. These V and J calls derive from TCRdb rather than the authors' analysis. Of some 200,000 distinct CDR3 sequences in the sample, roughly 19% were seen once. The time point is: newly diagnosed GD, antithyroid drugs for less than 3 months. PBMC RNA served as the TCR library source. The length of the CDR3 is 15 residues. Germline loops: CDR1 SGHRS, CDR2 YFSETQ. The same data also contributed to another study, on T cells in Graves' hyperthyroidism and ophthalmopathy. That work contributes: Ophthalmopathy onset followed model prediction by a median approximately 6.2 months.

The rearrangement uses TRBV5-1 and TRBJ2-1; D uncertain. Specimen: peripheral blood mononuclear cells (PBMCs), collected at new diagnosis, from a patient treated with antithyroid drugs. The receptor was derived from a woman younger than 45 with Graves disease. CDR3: CASSFISGSYNGQFF. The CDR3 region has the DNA TGCGCCAGCAGCTTTATTTCCGGTTCCTACAATGGGCAGTTCTTC.